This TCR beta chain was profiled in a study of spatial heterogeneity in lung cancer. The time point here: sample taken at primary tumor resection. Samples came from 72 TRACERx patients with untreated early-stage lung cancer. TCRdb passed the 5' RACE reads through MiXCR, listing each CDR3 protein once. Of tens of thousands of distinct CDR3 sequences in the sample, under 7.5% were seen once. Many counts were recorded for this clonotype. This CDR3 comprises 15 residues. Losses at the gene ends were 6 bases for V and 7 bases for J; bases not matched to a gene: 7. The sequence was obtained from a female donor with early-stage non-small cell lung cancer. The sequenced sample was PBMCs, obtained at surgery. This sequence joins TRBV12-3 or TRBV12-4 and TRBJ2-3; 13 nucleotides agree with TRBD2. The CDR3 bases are TGTGCCAGCAGGGTCACTAGCGGGGGGGGGAATACGCAGTATTTT. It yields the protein CASRVTSGGGNTQYF.